Shown below are 12 T cell receptor beta chains from a single sample sequenced in a study of shared clonotypes between healthy human individuals. The method was immunoSEQ multiplex PCR; TCRdb's version includes in-frame clones alone and lacks a portion of them. Of 2.5 million or so clones listed, approximately 90% are singletons. Sample: naive CD4+ T cells sorted from blood. As for subset: CD45RA+ positively selected. The source is a man aged 18 to 29 in good health.

The table lists this clone with a count of one. The chain employs TRBV2 and TRBJ2-2; no clear D gene. Deletions cut 7 bases from V and 1 base from J, with 10 bases between. The germline V gene has CDR1 SNHLY and CDR2 FYNNEI. This CDR3 is built from 14 residues. The CDR3 nucleotides are TGTGCCAGCACTGAGCGTCGGAACACCGGGGAGCTGTTTTTT. This sequence encodes CASTERRNTGELFF.

The genes are TRBV5-1 and TRBJ2-2, with TRBD2 matching over 12 bases. The CDR3 length is 15 residues. Trimming took 4 bases from V and 6 from J; bases not matched to a gene: 4. Germline V CDR1 and CDR2: SGHRS, YFSETQ. CDR3 region: CASSVLAGGAGELFF. CDR3 nucleotide sequence: TGCGCCAGCAGCGTACTAGCGGGAGGTGCCGGGGAGCTGTTTTTT.

Worth noting for this clone: This CDR3 is also generated by other DNA sequences in the sample. This rearrangement joins TRBV6-1 to TRBJ1-5; perhaps TRBD1 as D (5 bases). The CDR3 contains 13 residues. V lost 5 bases to trimming and J lost 1 base, with 6 bases between them. Per the germline V gene, CDR1 is MNHNS and CDR2 is SASEGT. CDR3 protein: CASSRDSNQPQHF. In DNA form, the CDR3 reads TGTGCCAGCAGTCGGGACAGCAATCAGCCCCAGCATTTT.

The chain has TRBV14 and TRBJ2-1; perhaps TRBD1 as D (6 bases). The V gene lost 2 bases and the J gene lost 7 bases, with 15 bases spanning the gap. The germline V gene encodes CDR1 SGHDN and CDR2 FVKESK. The CDR3 consists of 15 residues. CDR3 sequence (DNA): TGTGCCAGCAGCCAAAGGTTAGGCCAGGGGAATGAGCAGTTCTTC. Translation: CASSQRLGQGNEQFF.

A note on this clone: In the same sample, other DNA sequences code for this CDR3. The V gene is TRBV7-9, the J gene TRBJ2-7; D not resolved. Trimming removed 2 bases at V and 3 bases at J, with 5 bases between. This CDR3 region has 12 residues. Germline V gives CDR1 SEHNR, CDR2 FQNEAQ (reference sequence). The CDR3 DNA reads TGTGCCAGCAGCTTATCAATCTACGAGCAGTACTTC. The encoded protein is CASSLSIYEQYF.

This chain joins TRBV4-1 and TRBJ2-2, with D unclear. The germline V and J ends were trimmed by 2 bases and 2 bases, with 3 bases remaining between them. Germline V gene data show CDR1 as MGHRA and CDR2 as YSYEKL. The CDR3 totals 13 residues. Written as DNA, the CDR3 is TGCGCCAGCAGCCAACTTAACACCGGGGAGCTGTTTTTT. It translates to CASSQLNTGELFF.

This chain joins TRBV29-1 and TRBJ2-5; no definite D call. The assigned J gene may be wrong: the sequence end matches TRBJ2-7 better. The CDR3 has 14 residues. Germline CDR1 and CDR2: SQVTM and ANQGSEA. The CDR3 coding sequence is TGCAGCGTTGCATCGGTTGGAGTGGGCTACGAGCAGTACTTC. Translated: CSVASVGVGYEQYF.

The rearrangement uses TRBV5-1 and TRBJ2-7; D gene uncertain. Germline lookup yields CDR1 SGHRS and CDR2 YFSETQ. V dropped 0 bases and J dropped 7 bases, with 14 bases sitting between them. This CDR3 has 14 amino acids. The CDR3 spells CASSLESPVQEQYF. The CDR3 region has the DNA TGCGCCAGCAGCTTGGAGAGTCCAGTACAGGAGCAGTACTTC.

The chain employs TRBV7-8 and TRBJ2-2; tentatively, D is TRBD2 (6 bases). The germline CDR1 and CDR2 sequences are SGHVS and FQNEAQ. Trimming cost V 10 bases and J 0 bases, with 12 bases left between them. The CDR3 loop spans 14 amino acids. The CDR3 region has the DNA TGTGCCACGCGCGGGATGACGAACACCGGGGAGCTGTTTTTT. As protein: CATRGMTNTGELFF.

This clone was recorded only once. The chain recombines TRBV9 with TRBJ2-3; D unresolved. This CDR3 is built from 13 residues. V was shortened by 4 bases and J by 6 bases, with 12 bases between the two germline ends. Germline CDR1 SGDLS, CDR2 YYNGEE. The CDR3 DNA sequence: TGTGCCAGCAGCCTACTCCAGTGGGATACGCAGTATTTT. Its protein product is CASSLLQWDTQYF. Variable domain in full (rest from reference TRBV9 and TRBJ2-3): DSGVTQTPKHLITATGQRVTLRCSPRSGDLSVYWYQQSLDQGLQFLIQYYNGEERAKGNILERFSAQQFPDLHSELNLSSLELGDSALYFCASSLLQWDTQYFGPGTRLTVL.

CDR3 nucleotides: TGTGCCAGCAGCTTCTCCGAGGGGTATCAGCCCCAGCATTTT. As protein: CASSFSEGYQPQHF. This chain connects TRBV6-6 to TRBJ1-5; a weak D match, TRBD1 (5 bases). Trimming pared 6 bases from V and 5 bases from J, leaving 14 bases between. This CDR3 is 14 amino acids long. Germline values: CDR1 MNHNY, CDR2 SVGAGI (reference sequence).

The rearrangement links TRBV5-4 to TRBJ2-2, with 10 bases matching TRBD1. J was trimmed by 2 bases and V by 4 bases; bases with no gene match: 2. CDR1 is SGHNT, CDR2 YYREEE, per germline (reference sequence). This CDR3 is 15 amino acids long. The CDR3 coding sequence is TGTGCCAGCAGCGGACAGGGGGAAAACACCGGGGAGCTGTTTTTT. Translated: CASSGQGENTGELFF.